This TCR beta chain is drawn from a study of shared clonotypes between healthy human individuals. Overall study findings and caveats: The genetic and exposure-history diversity represented was limited by few donors.

As to this clone: What it binds is unknown.

Generated by immunoSEQ multiplex PCR, the TCRdb table keeps only in-frame clones and is missing some. The sample has 2 million or so clones, just under 95% seen once. Germline CDR1 LNHNV, CDR2 YYDKDF (reference sequence). The CDR3 sequence is 13 residues long. The V and J ends lost 5 bases and 3 bases respectively, with 10 bases between them. CD8 cells regarded as naive lacked CD45RO, were positively chosen for CCR7, and omitted terminally differentiated effector memory CD45RA+ cells. Input material: naive CD8+ T cells sorted from blood. This clonotype originated in a man aged 18 to 30 in good health. This sequence joins TRBV15 and TRBJ2-5; D is perhaps TRBD2 (5 bases). The CDR3 spells CATSGLMKETQYF. The CDR3 nucleotides are TGTGCCACCAGCGGACTTATGAAAGAGACCCAGTACTTC.